One sample yielded the 25 T cell receptor beta chains listed below, sequenced in a study of T-cell memory formation after mild COVID-19. In TCRdb, the 5' RACE reads were re-called with MiXCR into one record per CDR3 protein. The sample yields roughly 450,000 distinct CDR3 sequences, roughly 17% seen once. Material: PBMCs or a T cell subset sorted from them (not recorded which). The receptor set was obtained from a man aged 18 to 29 who had mild COVID-19 (a few samples of this study predate the infection). Cell type and time point are not known.

The chain is built from TRBV6-2 or TRBV6-3 and TRBJ2-1, with 9 bases that match TRBD2. Germline V gene sequence: CDR1 MNHEY, CDR2 SVGEGT. The CDR3 spans 15 residues. V was clipped by 2 bases and J by 8 bases; unmatched bases: 7. The CDR3 is CASSYERGALDEQFF. Written as DNA, the CDR3 is TGTGCCAGCAGTTACGAGCGGGGGGCCCTCGATGAGCAGTTCTTC.

This sequence joins TRBV5-1 and TRBJ2-7, with 12 bases lining up with TRBD1. Germline CDR1 and CDR2: SGHRS and YFSETQ. Germline trimming cut 0 bases from V and 0 bases from J; bases unmatched to any gene: 13. This CDR3 comprises 20 residues. CDR3 coding DNA: TGCGCCAGCAGCTTGGGCTGGGGACAGGGGGCCTTTGGGAGCTCCTACGAGCAGTACGTC. Protein sequence: CASSLGWGQGAFGSSYEQYV.

This clonotype was seen more than once but under ten times. J is TRBJ2-7 and V is TRBV12-3 or TRBV12-4; 7 nucleotides line up with TRBD1. V shed 6 bases and J 0 bases; nucleotides not matched to a gene: 2. This CDR3 has 13 amino acids. The CDR3 loop is CASSGQDSYEQYV. The CDR3 DNA is TGTGCCAGCAGCGGACAGGACTCCTACGAGCAGTACGTC.

The chain carries TRBV10-3 and TRBJ2-1; D gene ambiguous. V shed 7 bases and J shed 4 bases, with 8 bases lying between them. Germline CDR1 reads ENHRY; CDR2 reads SYGVKD. The CDR3 is 12 residues long. The CDR3: CAIKDGYNEQFF. The CDR3 coding sequence is TGTGCCATCAAGGACGGGTACAATGAGCAGTTCTTC.

This clonotype has just a few counts. The chain employs TRBV7-2 and TRBJ2-5; 8 bases are shared with TRBD1. The CDR3 has 14 amino acids. V was pared by 5 bases and J by 1 base, with 3 bases of the junction left unmatched. Germline-derived CDR1 and CDR2 are SGHTA and FQGNSA. The CDR3, as DNA: TGTGCCAGCAGCCCGGACAGGGCCCAAGAGACCCAGTACTTC. It is translated as CASSPDRAQETQYF.

This clonotype was observed a single time. This chain uses TRBV18 with TRBJ1-3; D remains unclear. CDR3 length: 14 amino acids. V was cut by 8 bases and J by 4 bases, with 15 bases left in between. Germline-derived CDR1 and CDR2 are KGHSH and LQKENI. The chain's CDR3 is CASGLYGGGNTIYF. CDR3 coding DNA: TGTGCCAGCGGGCTCTACGGAGGAGGAAACACCATATATTTT.

This chain uses TRBV10-1 with TRBJ1-4, with 8 bases identical to TRBD1. The V gene end was trimmed by 0 bases and the J gene end by 8 bases; junction bases not matched to a gene: 5. This CDR3 contains 15 residues. CDR1 and CDR2 (germline): WNHNN, SYGVQD (reference sequence). CDR3 DNA: TGCGCCAGCAGTGAGTCCGGGACAGGCTTGGAAAAACTGTTTTTT. Residues: CASSESGTGLEKLFF.

The chain is built from TRBV20-1 and TRBJ1-6; no reliable D call. This CDR3 has 12 residues. The V end was cut by 0 bases, the J end by 18 bases, with 15 bases between. From germline, CDR1 is DFQATT and CDR2 SNEGSKA (reference sequence). Written as DNA, the CDR3 is TGCAGTGCTAGAGATGCTCCTCGGCCGCCCCACTTT. It translates to CSARDAPRPPHF.

This clonotype turned up a few times. The V call is TRBV20-1, the J call TRBJ2-7, with D possibly TRBD1 on 6 matching bases. V lost 1 base to trimming and J lost 6 bases, with 10 bases between them. The CDR3 totals 12 residues. The V gene's germline CDR1 is DFQATT and CDR2 SNEGSKA (reference sequence). This chain's CDR3 is CSARVTGAEQYV. The CDR3 bases are TGCAGTGCTAGAGTGACAGGCGCCGAGCAGTACGTC.

The chain employs TRBV7-2 and TRBJ2-5; D possibly corresponds to TRBD2 (6 bases). The germline V gene encodes CDR1 SGHTA and CDR2 FQGNSA. Trimming cost V 4 bases and J 7 bases, with 19 bases left between them. The CDR3 contains 15 residues. As DNA, the CDR3 is TGTGCCAGCAGCTCACCGGGCGGGGCGCTCGGGACCCAGTACTTC. Its protein is CASSSPGGALGTQYF.

The J gene is TRBJ2-3, the V gene TRBV10-2, with TRBD2 matching over 8 bases. CDR3 length: 14 amino acids. CDR1 and CDR2 (germline): WSHSY, SAAADI. The trim removed 9 bases at V and 2 bases at J, leaving 7 bases unmatched. In DNA, the CDR3 is TGCGCCAGTTTCCGGGGGGGCTCCACAGATACGCAGTATTTT. Translating it yields CASFRGGSTDTQYF.

This clonotype was recorded a few times. V and J are TRBV7-2 and TRBJ2-3; D remains ambiguous. Per germline, CDR1 SGHTA and CDR2 FQGNSA. This CDR3 is 13 amino acids long. V was clipped by 5 bases and J by 8 bases, with 14 bases between them. The CDR3 is CASSPPSQTTQYF. Written as DNA, the CDR3 is TGTGCCAGCAGCCCCCCCAGTCAGACTACGCAGTATTTT.

This chain uses TRBV7-9 with TRBJ2-2; TRBD1 is a possible D gene (7 bases). With 0 bases removed from V and 1 base from J, the gap between germline ends came to 12 bases. Germline assignment: CDR1 SEHNR and CDR2 FQNEAQ (reference sequence). This CDR3 has 17 residues. The CDR3: CASSLAWGDRNTGELFF. CDR3 bases: TGTGCCAGCAGCTTAGCTTGGGGGGACAGGAACACCGGGGAGCTGTTTTTT.

This chain connects TRBV5-1 to TRBJ2-5; D possibly matches TRBD1 or TRBD2 (5 bases each). Trimming stripped 1 base from V and 5 bases from J, with 15 bases between. Germline values: CDR1 SGHRS, CDR2 YFSETQ. The CDR3 is 15 amino acids. The CDR3 sequence is CASSLLAGSSETQYF. DNA of the CDR3: TGCGCCAGCAGCTTGTTGGCAGGGAGCTCGGAGACCCAGTACTTC.

A few counts support this clonotype. CDR3 DNA: TGTGCCAGCAGCTCGACCGGCTCTGGGGCCAACGTCCTGACTTTC. Translated, it gives CASSSTGSGANVLTF. The chain links TRBV7-2 to TRBJ2-6; D is unclear. Germline CDR1 is SGHTA and CDR2 is FQGNSA. The length of the CDR3 is 15 residues. V was shortened by 4 bases and J by 0 bases, with 7 bases between the two germline ends.

The chain is built from TRBV18 and TRBJ2-5; D call uncertain. CDR3 length: 15 amino acids. V was shortened by 3 bases and J by 0 bases, with 11 bases between the two germline ends. Germline-derived CDR1 and CDR2 are KGHSH and LQKENI. The CDR3 here is CASSPGGPYQETQYF. CDR3 DNA: TGTGCCAGCTCACCGGGCGGACCGTACCAAGAGACCCAGTACTTC. Using reference TRBV18 and TRBJ2-5 for the parts outside the CDR3, the full variable domain is NAGVMQNPRHLVRRRGQEARLRCSPMKGHSHVYWYRQLPEEGLKFMVYLQKENIIDESGMPKERFSAEFPKEGPSILRIQQVVRGDSAAYFCASSPGGPYQETQYFGPGTRLLVL.

This clonotype turned up a few times. The V and J genes are TRBV24-1 and TRBJ2-3; 7 nucleotides line up with TRBD1. The V and J ends lost 9 bases and 1 base, in that order; junction bases with no gene match: 3. Germline V lookup: CDR1 KGHDR, CDR2 SFDVKD. The CDR3 extends over 13 amino acids. CDR3 sequence: CATLGGRTDTQYF. CDR3 DNA sequence: TGTGCCACCTTAGGGGGCCGCACAGATACGCAGTATTTT.

This clonotype was counted only a few times. This sequence joins TRBV28 and TRBJ2-3, with 8 positions matching TRBD1. J was trimmed by 0 bases and V by 5 bases; bases with no gene match: 7. This CDR3 has 16 amino acids. Germline values: CDR1 MDHEN, CDR2 SYDVKM. This chain's CDR3 is CASSTPGGSSTDTQYF. CDR3 nucleotide sequence: TGTGCCAGCAGTACCCCAGGGGGCTCCAGCACAGATACGCAGTATTTT.

This clonotype has just a few counts. The chain is built from TRBV7-9 and TRBJ1-1; TRBD1 matches at 7 bases. The V segment lost 5 bases and the J segment 4 bases; nucleotides outside the gene matches: 7. CDR1 is SEHNR, CDR2 FQNEAQ, per germline (reference sequence). The CDR3 length is 14 residues. CDR3 coding DNA: TGTGCCAGCAGCCAAGGACAGGTTGGCACTGAAGCTTTCTTT. It codes for CASSQGQVGTEAFF.

V is TRBV6-5 and J is TRBJ1-1; D is perhaps TRBD1 (6 bases). This CDR3 has 13 amino acids. V lost 2 bases, J lost 6 bases, and 10 bases lay in between. Germline values: CDR1 MNHEY, CDR2 SVGAGI. The CDR3 loop reads CASSYVAGAEAFF. As DNA, the CDR3 is TGTGCCAGCAGTTACGTGGCAGGGGCTGAAGCTTTCTTT.

This clonotype was observed a few times. The V call is TRBV7-9, the J call TRBJ2-6, with 7 nucleotides matching TRBD1. The CDR3 is 17 residues long. In germline, CDR1 is SEHNR, CDR2 FQNEAQ (reference sequence). V was pared by 2 bases and J by 4 bases, with 8 bases of the junction left unmatched. This CDR3 is CASSLSRGLSGANVLTF. The DNA for the CDR3 is TGTGCCAGCAGCTTATCGAGGGGGCTGTCCGGGGCCAACGTCCTGACTTTC. Full variable domain (rest looked up from reference TRBV7-9 and TRBJ2-6): DTGVSQNPRHKITKRGQNVTFRCDPISEHNRLYWYRQTLGQGPEFLTYFQNEAQLEKSRLLSDRFSAERPKGSFSTLEIQRTEQGDSAMYLCASSLSRGLSGANVLTFGAGSRLTVL.

This clonotype occurred many times. This chain connects TRBV3-1 to TRBJ2-2, with D tentatively TRBD2 (6 bases). This CDR3 has 15 amino acids. From germline, CDR1 is LGHDT and CDR2 YNNKEL (reference sequence). V lost 4 bases to trimming and J lost 6 bases, with 15 bases between them. The CDR3 here is CASSPWGGDAGELFF. DNA of the CDR3: TGTGCCAGCAGCCCCTGGGGCGGGGACGCCGGGGAGCTGTTTTTT.

The chain is built from TRBV29-1 and TRBJ1-2, with a possible D match to TRBD1 (5 bases). The CDR3 length is 13 residues. The V and J ends lost 4 bases and 6 bases respectively, with 15 bases between them. The germline CDR1 and CDR2 sequences are SQVTM and ANQGSEA. As DNA, the CDR3 is TGCAGCGTTGTTGAGGGGCTCCTGAATGGCTACACCTTC. Translated: CSVVEGLLNGYTF.

This chain links TRBV11-2 with TRBJ2-7, with D hard to call. The ends were cut back, 3 bases at V and 6 bases at J, with 6 bases in the middle. The germline V gene has CDR1 SGHAT and CDR2 FQNNGV. This CDR3 region has 11 residues. CDR3 region: CASSFYSEQYF. The DNA of the CDR3 is TGTGCCAGCAGCTTTTACAGCGAGCAGTACTTC.

This clonotype was observed a few times. The V call is TRBV29-1, the J call TRBJ2-7, with D perhaps matching TRBD2 (6 bases). The CDR3 has 14 amino acids. Trimming pared 2 bases from V and 6 bases from J, leaving 17 bases between. Germline values: CDR1 SQVTM, CDR2 ANQGSEA. CDR3 loop: CSVERGRGSPEQYF. CDR3 sequence (DNA): TGCAGCGTTGAACGGGGGAGAGGCAGTCCCGAGCAGTACTTC.